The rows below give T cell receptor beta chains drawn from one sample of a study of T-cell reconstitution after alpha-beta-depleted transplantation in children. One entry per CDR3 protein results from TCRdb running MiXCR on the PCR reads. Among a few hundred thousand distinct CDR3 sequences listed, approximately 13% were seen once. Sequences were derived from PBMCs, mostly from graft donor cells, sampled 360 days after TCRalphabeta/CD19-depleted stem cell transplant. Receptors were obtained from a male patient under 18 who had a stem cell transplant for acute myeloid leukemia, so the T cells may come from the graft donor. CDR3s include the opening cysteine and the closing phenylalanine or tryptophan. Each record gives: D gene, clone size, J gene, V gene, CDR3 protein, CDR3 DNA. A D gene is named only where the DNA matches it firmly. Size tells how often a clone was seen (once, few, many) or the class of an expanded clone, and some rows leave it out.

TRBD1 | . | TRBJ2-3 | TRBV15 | CATSRESRTGVDTQYF | TGTGCCACCAGCAGAGAGTCCCGGACAGGGGTTGATACGCAGTATTTT
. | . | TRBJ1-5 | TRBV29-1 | CSVEWDSNQPQHF | TGCAGCGTTGAATGGGATAGCAATCAGCCCCAGCATTTT
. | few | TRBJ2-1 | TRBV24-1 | CATSDLGGDEQFF | TGTGCCACCAGTGATTTAGGGGGGGATGAGCAGTTCTTC
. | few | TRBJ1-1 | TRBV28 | CASSLAGAYTEAFF | TGTGCCAGCAGTTTAGCCGGGGCTTACACTGAAGCTTTCTTT
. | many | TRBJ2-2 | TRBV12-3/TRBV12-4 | CASSANTGELFF | TGTGCCAGCAGTGCTAACACCGGGGAGCTGTTTTTT
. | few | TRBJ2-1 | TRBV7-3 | CASSFLESPNEQFF | TGTGCCAGCAGCTTCCTAGAGAGCCCGAATGAGCAGTTCTTC
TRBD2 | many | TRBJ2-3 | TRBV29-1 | CSDQTSRKDTQYF | TGCAGCGACCAGACTAGCCGAAAGGATACGCAGTATTTT
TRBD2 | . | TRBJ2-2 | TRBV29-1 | CSARGEAGELFF | TGCAGCGCCCGGGGGGAGGCCGGGGAGCTGTTTTTT
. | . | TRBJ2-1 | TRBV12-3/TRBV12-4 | CASSLVGRSPVRFF | TGTGCCAGCAGTTTAGTGGGGCGGAGCCCGGTTCGGTTCTTC
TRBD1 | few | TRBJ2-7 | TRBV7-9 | CASSIDRDLTYEQYF | TGTGCCAGCAGCATTGACAGGGACCTGACCTACGAGCAGTACTTC
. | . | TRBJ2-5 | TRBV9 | CASSVELAGQETQYF | TGTGCCAGCAGCGTAGAACTAGCCGGGCAAGAGACCCAGTACTTC
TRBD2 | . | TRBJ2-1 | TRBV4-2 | CASSQRAGGGEQFF | TGTGCCAGCAGCCAGAGGGCGGGAGGGGGGGAGCAGTTCTTC
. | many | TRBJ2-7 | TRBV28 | CASRYGYEQYF | TGTGCCAGCAGATACGGCTACGAGCAGTACTTC
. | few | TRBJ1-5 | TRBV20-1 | CSASIRGDQPQHF | TGCAGTGCTAGTATCCGGGGGGACCAGCCCCAGCATTTT
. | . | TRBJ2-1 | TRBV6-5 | CASSYSVVTAPTYNEQFF | TGTGCCAGCAGTTACTCGGTAGTTACAGCCCCGACTTACAATGAGCAGTTCTTC
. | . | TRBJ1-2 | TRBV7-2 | CASSLLGGVDGYTF | TGTGCCAGCAGCTTATTGGGGGGCGTGGATGGCTACACCTTC
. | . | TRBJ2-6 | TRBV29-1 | CSVGTGTGLVGANVLTF | TGCAGCGTTGGCACCGGGACCGGATTGGTTGGGGCCAACGTCCTGACTTTC
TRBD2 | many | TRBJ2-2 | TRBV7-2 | CASSSGTSFAGELFF | TGTGCCAGCAGCTCCGGGACTAGCTTTGCCGGGGAGCTGTTTTTT
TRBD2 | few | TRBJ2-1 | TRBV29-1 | CSSVGMTSGSSYNEQFF | TGCAGCTCAGTGGGTATGACTAGCGGGAGCTCCTACAATGAGCAGTTCTTC
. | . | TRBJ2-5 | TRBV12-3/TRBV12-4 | CASSPPVRETQYF | TGTGCCAGCAGCCCACCCGTTCGGGAGACCCAGTACTTC
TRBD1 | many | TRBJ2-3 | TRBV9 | CASSTDRGLGDTQYF | TGTGCCAGCAGCACTGACAGGGGGCTGGGGGATACGCAGTATTTT
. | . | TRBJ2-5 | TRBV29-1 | CSVDSAQETQYF | TGCAGCGTTGATTCGGCACAAGAGACCCAGTACTTC
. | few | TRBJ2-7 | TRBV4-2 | CASSQGWSYEQYF | TGTGCCAGCAGCCAAGGGTGGTCCTACGAGCAGTACTTC
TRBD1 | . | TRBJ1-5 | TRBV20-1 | CSAATTGSFPQHF | TGCAGTGCTGCTACGACAGGGTCGTTTCCCCAGCATTTT
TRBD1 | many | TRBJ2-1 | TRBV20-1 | CSATFRTGGRYNEQFF | TGCAGTGCTACTTTTAGGACAGGGGGGAGGTACAATGAGCAGTTCTTC
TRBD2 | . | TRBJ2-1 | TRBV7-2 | CASSPGLQRGNEQFF | TGTGCCAGCAGCCCCGGACTTCAGCGGGGCAATGAGCAGTTCTTC
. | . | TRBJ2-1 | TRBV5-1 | CASSLVRGLYNEQFF | TGCGCCAGCAGCTTGGTTCGGGGGCTCTACAATGAGCAGTTCTTC